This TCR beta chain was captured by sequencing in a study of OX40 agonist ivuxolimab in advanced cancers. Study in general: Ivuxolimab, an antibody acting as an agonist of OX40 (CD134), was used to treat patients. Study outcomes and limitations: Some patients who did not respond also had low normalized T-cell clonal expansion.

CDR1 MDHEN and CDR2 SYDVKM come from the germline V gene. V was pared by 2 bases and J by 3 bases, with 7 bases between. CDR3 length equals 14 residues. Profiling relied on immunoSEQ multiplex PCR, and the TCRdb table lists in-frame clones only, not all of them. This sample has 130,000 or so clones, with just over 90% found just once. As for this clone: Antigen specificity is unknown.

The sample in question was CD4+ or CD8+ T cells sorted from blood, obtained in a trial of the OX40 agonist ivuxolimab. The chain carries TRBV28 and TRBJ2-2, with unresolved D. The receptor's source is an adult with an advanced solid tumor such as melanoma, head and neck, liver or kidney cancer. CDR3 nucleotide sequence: TGTGCCAGCAGTTTAAGGGTCCACACCGGGGAGCTGTTTTTT. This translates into CASSLRVHTGELFF.